This T cell receptor (beta chain) emerged from a study of response to subunit inactivated influenza vaccine. Study observations and caveats: With each seasonal influenza vaccination, the authors suggested, few new T cells are recruited.

This CDR3 has 13 amino acids. Trimming cost V 0 bases and J 3 bases, with 5 bases left between them. CDR1 LNHNV and CDR2 YYDKDF come from the germline V gene (reference sequence). From the RT-PCR reads, TCRdb called clonotypes with MiXCR, one entry per CDR3 protein. The table has 500,000 to 600,000 distinct CDR3 sequences, 10% to 15% seen once; the top ten hold roughly 13%. This clonotype was seen a few times. Its antigen is not known. The material was PBMCs from blood, obtained 45 days after vaccination. The sequence came from a man between 45 and 60 years old who received an inactivated influenza vaccine. The rearrangement links TRBV15 to TRBJ2-5, with D uncertain. CDR3 residues: CATSRDPEETQYF. DNA for the CDR3: TGTGCCACCAGCAGAGATCCGGAAGAGACCCAGTACTTC.